Below are 31 T cell receptor beta chains sequenced from a single sample in a study of cytomegalovirus exposure and HLA in healthy donors. It was with 60 Vbeta and 13 Jbeta primers that the PCR ran. The table came from immunoSEQ multiplex PCR; TCRdb's copy has only in-frame clones and leaves some out. The sample holds roughly 100,000 clones, approximately 80% seen once. The sequenced sample consisted of PBMCs. These receptors were taken from a man aged 50 to 59 in good health and CMV-seronegative.

This clone was counted once. The chain recombines TRBV18 with TRBJ2-3, with 14 bases matching TRBD2. CDR3 length: 19 amino acids. V lost 3 bases, J lost 0 bases, and 8 bases stayed unmatched. CDR1 and CDR2 (germline): KGHSH, LQKENI. The DNA of the CDR3 is TGTGCCAGCTCACCCGGACTAGCGGGGGGCTCCTTTAGCACAGATACGCAGTATTTT. Protein product: CASSPGLAGGSFSTDTQYF.

The chain carries TRBV4-3 and TRBJ2-1, with 11 bases aligning to TRBD2. The CDR3 totals 17 residues. Germline loops: CDR1 LGHNA, CDR2 YSLEER. Trimming cost V 0 bases and J 0 bases; bases outside gene matches: 1. The CDR3 bases are TGCGCCAGCAGCCAAGACCTAGCGGGGGGCTCCTACAATGAGCAGTTCTTC. Translated: CASSQDLAGGSYNEQFF.

The gene calls are TRBV7-2 and TRBJ1-1, with a weak D call TRBD1 (5 bases). V was shortened by 2 bases and J by 1 base, with 11 bases between the two germline ends. Germline-derived CDR1 and CDR2 are SGHTA and FQGNSA. CDR3 length: 15 residues. The chain's CDR3 is CASSLLGEANTEAFF. The CDR3 DNA reads TGTGCCAGCAGCTTATTAGGGGAGGCGAACACTGAAGCTTTCTTT.

This sequence joins TRBV28 and TRBJ1-5; 9 positions match TRBD1. V shed 2 bases and J 12 bases; nucleotides not matched to a gene: 14. The CDR3 is 16 residues long. Germline-derived CDR1 and CDR2 are MDHEN and SYDVKM. As DNA, the CDR3 is TGTGCCAGCAGTTTAACCGGGACAGGGAGTCCCGGGGGCCAGCATTTT. This translates into CASSLTGTGSPGGQHF.

V gene TRBV6-5 combines with J gene TRBJ2-7; weak D call: TRBD1 (6 bases). The CDR3 contains 13 residues. Deletions cut 5 bases from V and 5 bases from J, with 13 bases between. Germline V gene lookup returns CDR1 MNHEY and CDR2 SVGAGI. This CDR3 is CASSRTGIDEQYF. CDR3 bases: TGTGCCAGCAGTCGCACAGGGATCGACGAGCAGTACTTC.

The CDR3 DNA reads TGTGCCAGCAGTTTACAAACAGCGGGAAGCAATCAGCCCCAGCATTTT. Residues: CASSLQTAGSNQPQHF. The V gene is TRBV28, the J gene TRBJ1-5; D is unclear. CDR3 size: 16 residues. V lost 2 bases, J lost 1 base, and 12 bases lay in between. Per germline, CDR1 MDHEN and CDR2 SYDVKM.

The CDR3 is CAWTDGGESTDTQYF. The CDR3 DNA is TGTGCCTGGACTGACGGGGGGGAGAGCACAGATACGCAGTATTTT. V gene TRBV30 combines with J gene TRBJ2-3; the match to TRBD2 covers 8 bases. Germline-derived CDR1 and CDR2 are GTSNPN and SVGIG (reference sequence). This CDR3 region has 15 residues. V was pared by 4 bases and J by 0 bases, with 6 bases of the junction left unmatched.

This clone was counted a few times. V and J are TRBV9 and TRBJ2-5, with 7 nucleotides matching TRBD1. Germline CDR1 is SGDLS and CDR2 is YYNGEE. The CDR3 spans 14 residues. With 4 bases clipped from V and 2 bases from J, the junction kept 5 bases outside the gene matches. The CDR3 loop reads CASSPRQGQETQYF. In DNA, the CDR3 is TGTGCCAGCAGCCCCCGACAGGGACAAGAGACCCAGTACTTC.

This chain joins TRBV14 and TRBJ1-1, with D perhaps TRBD1 (5 bases). Germline V lookup: CDR1 SGHDN, CDR2 FVKESK. Trimming took off 0 bases at V and 5 bases at J, with 10 bases between the two ends. The CDR3 length is 14 residues. The CDR3 coding sequence is TGTGCCAGCAGCCAAGAAATGGAGGGGACTGAAGCTTTCTTT. This codes for CASSQEMEGTEAFF.

This rearrangement joins TRBV5-1 to TRBJ2-7; TRBD2 is a possible D gene (6 bases). CDR3 length: 15 residues. V was cut by 5 bases and J by 0 bases, with 15 bases left in between. Germline assignment: CDR1 SGHRS and CDR2 YFSETQ. CDR3 nucleotides: TGCGCCAGCAGAGAGGAGGGTTCCAGCTCCTACGAGCAGTACGTC. Translation: CASREEGSSSYEQYV.

This clone was detected once. The V gene is TRBV10-1, the J gene TRBJ2-1, with D possibly being TRBD2 (5 bases). CDR1 WNHNN and CDR2 SYGVQD come from the germline V gene (reference sequence). V gave up 0 bases and J gave up 0 bases, with 12 bases separating them. This CDR3 region has 17 residues. The CDR3 protein is CASSESSGRFSYNEQFF. The CDR3 region has the DNA TGCGCCAGCAGTGAGTCGAGCGGCAGATTCTCCTACAATGAGCAGTTCTTC.

This clone was recorded once. This chain joins TRBV30 and TRBJ2-2; D might be TRBD1 (6 bases). This CDR3 spans 14 amino acids. In germline, CDR1 is GTSNPN, CDR2 SVGIG (reference sequence). The V gene lost 5 bases and the J gene lost 5 bases, with 15 bases spanning the gap. CDR3 loop: CAWGTTRGTGELFF. The CDR3 DNA reads as TGTGCCTGGGGGACAACTAGGGGGACCGGGGAGCTGTTTTTT.

This sequence joins TRBV6-5 and TRBJ2-3, with D perhaps matching TRBD1 (6 bases). The CDR3 is 15 residues long. Germline V gives CDR1 MNHEY, CDR2 SVGAGI. The V gene lost 0 bases and the J gene lost 3 bases, with 10 bases spanning the gap. CDR3 residues: CASSYSAGETDTQYF. As DNA, the CDR3 is TGTGCCAGCAGTTACTCGGCAGGGGAAACAGATACGCAGTATTTT.

The rearrangement uses TRBV19 and TRBJ1-4; 8 nucleotides align to TRBD1. This CDR3 region has 16 residues. In germline, CDR1 is LNHDA, CDR2 SQIVND (reference sequence). Unmatched junction bases numbered 4, after V lost 4 bases and J lost 0 bases. The CDR3 reads CASSTGQGATNEKLFF. The CDR3 nucleotides are TGTGCCAGTAGTACCGGACAGGGCGCAACTAATGAAAAACTGTTTTTT.

This sequence joins TRBV7-8 and TRBJ1-1; D ambiguous. CDR3 length: 13 amino acids. The V end lost 4 bases, the J end lost 1 base, and 7 bases lay between the germline ends. Germline-derived CDR1 and CDR2 are SGHVS and FQNEAQ. CDR3 bases: TGTGCCAGCAGCTCACAGTGGAACACTGAAGCTTTCTTT. The encoded protein is CASSSQWNTEAFF.

Note on this clone: At one boundary the junction diverges from the germline segment, which might be a read error. This rearrangement joins TRBV7-9 to TRBJ2-5, with a tentative D call TRBD2 (7 bases). The V gene's germline CDR1 is SEHNR and CDR2 FQNEAQ (reference sequence). The CDR3 consists of 15 residues. The CDR3 DNA sequence: TGTTCCAGCAGGGAGGGGGGGGGCCAGCAAGAGACCCAGTACTTC. It specifies CSSREGGGQQETQYF.

The rearrangement links TRBV13 to TRBJ1-6; a weak D match, TRBD1 (6 bases). V lost 8 bases and J 8 bases, leaving 19 bases between the germline ends. The CDR3 covers 15 residues. CDR1 is PRHDT and CDR2 is FYEKMQ in the germline V gene (reference sequence). The CDR3 region has the DNA TGTGCCAGCGGGACAAGTTCTCTAGTTGATTCACCCCTCCACTTT. Encoded protein: CASGTSSLVDSPLHF.

This chain joins TRBV5-1 and TRBJ2-5; D is unclear. The germline CDR1 and CDR2 sequences are SGHRS and YFSETQ. The ends were cut back, 1 base at V and 5 bases at J, with 6 bases in the middle. The CDR3 runs to 12 residues. The CDR3 DNA sequence: TGCGCCAGCAGCTTGCCCCGGGAGACCCAGTACTTC. Encoded protein: CASSLPRETQYF.

This clone was observed a handful of times. The rearrangement links TRBV6-4 to TRBJ2-1; the match to TRBD2 covers 10 bases. The CDR3 is 15 amino acids. V was clipped by 3 bases and J by 8 bases; unmatched bases: 7. CDR1 MRHNA and CDR2 SNTAGT come from the germline V gene. CDR3 nucleotide sequence: TGTGCCAGCAGTGAAGAGCGGGGGGGCCGACATGAGCAGTTCTTC. Its translation: CASSEERGGRHEQFF.

J is TRBJ2-5 and V is TRBV7-9; 9 positions agree with TRBD2. This CDR3 contains 15 residues. CDR1 SEHNR and CDR2 FQNEAQ come from the germline V gene (reference sequence). The V gene end was trimmed by 5 bases and the J gene end by 5 bases; junction bases not matched to a gene: 9. This CDR3 is CASSQRRGGMETQYF. Written as DNA, the CDR3 is TGTGCCAGCAGCCAACGGCGGGGGGGGATGGAGACCCAGTACTTC.

J is TRBJ1-5 and V is TRBV5-1; TRBD1 might be the D (6 bases). This CDR3 comprises 15 residues. In germline, CDR1 is SGHRS, CDR2 YFSETQ. V was shortened by 2 bases and J by 2 bases, with 11 bases between the two germline ends. The CDR3 DNA is TGCGCCAGCAGCTTCGGGGGGCCGGGCAATCAGCCCCAGCATTTT. Translating gives CASSFGGPGNQPQHF.

This chain uses TRBV5-1 with TRBJ2-1; 10 bases match TRBD1. V shed 0 bases and J 6 bases; nucleotides not matched to a gene: 3. The germline CDR1 and CDR2 sequences are SGHRS and YFSETQ. This CDR3 has 15 residues. Written as DNA, the CDR3 is TGCGCCAGCAGCTTGGGACAGGGGGCGGTCAATGAGCAGTTCTTC. The encoded protein is CASSLGQGAVNEQFF.

The V gene is TRBV5-4, the J gene TRBJ2-3; 8 bases map to TRBD2. The CDR3 has 19 residues. J lost 2 bases, V lost 4 bases, and 18 bases had no gene match. Per the germline V gene, CDR1 is SGHNT and CDR2 is YYREEE (reference sequence). The CDR3 sequence is CASSTTPRWAGGYTDTQYF. CDR3 in DNA: TGTGCCAGCAGCACCACGCCCCGGTGGGCGGGGGGCTACACAGATACGCAGTATTTT.

The chain is built from TRBV6-1 and TRBJ1-1, with TRBD1 as a possible D gene (5 bases). V shed 7 bases and J shed 4 bases, with 19 bases lying between them. The CDR3 is 15 amino acids. Germline V gene sequence: CDR1 MNHNS, CDR2 SASEGT. The CDR3 nucleotides read TGTGCCAGCACTACCGGGGGGGATCTTGGCACTGAAGCTTTCTTT. Its protein product is CASTTGGDLGTEAFF.

The table lists this clone with a count of one. CDR3 region: CASNLGTDPYTQYF. For the CDR3, the DNA is TGTGCCAGCAACCTCGGGACAGATCCTTATACGCAGTATTTT. The rearrangement uses TRBV5-4 and TRBJ2-3; 7 nucleotides line up with TRBD1. V shed 6 bases and J 7 bases; nucleotides not matched to a gene: 11. The CDR3 consists of 14 residues. The V gene's germline CDR1 is SGHNT and CDR2 YYREEE (reference sequence).

A single count supports this clone. The chain is built from TRBV18 and TRBJ2-5; 10 nucleotides agree with TRBD1. CDR3 size: 15 residues. Germline assignment: CDR1 KGHSH and CDR2 LQKENI. Losses at the gene ends were 5 bases for V and 4 bases for J; bases not matched to a gene: 7. CDR3 amino acids: CASSLIRQGAETQYF. The CDR3 region has the DNA TGTGCCAGCTCATTGATTCGACAGGGGGCAGAGACCCAGTACTTC.

V usage is TRBV5-1 and J usage is TRBJ2-5, with TRBD1 identical over 8 bases. The J segment lost 6 bases and the V segment lost 3 bases, leaving 4 bases of the junction unmatched. This CDR3 is built from 13 residues. Germline V gives CDR1 SGHRS, CDR2 YFSETQ. The CDR3 bases are TGCGCCAGCAGCTCTGGACAGGGCAAGACCCAGTACTTC. This codes for CASSSGQGKTQYF.

The CDR3 DNA reads TGTGCCAGCAGCCCCCAGATGAACACTGAAGCTTTCTTT. Its protein is CASSPQMNTEAFF. V usage is TRBV7-2 and J usage is TRBJ1-1; no firm D call. This CDR3 is 13 amino acids long. Germline V gene lookup returns CDR1 SGHTA and CDR2 FQGNSA. Deletions cut 5 bases from V and 0 bases from J, with 7 bases between.

Worth noting for this clone: The germline gene is not matched at one end of the junction; a read error may be the cause. Other DNA sequences in the sample encode the same CDR3. CDR3: CASSQGTQLNSPLHF. The CDR3 DNA is TGTGCCAGCAGCCAAGGAACACAGTTAAATTCCCCCCTCCACTTT. The V and J genes are TRBV4-2 and TRBJ1-6; D unresolved. The CDR3 contains 15 residues. The germline V gene has CDR1 LGHNA and CDR2 YNFKEQ.

V gene TRBV7-9 combines with J gene TRBJ1-1; 9 bases align to TRBD1. There are 17 residues in the CDR3. CDR1 and CDR2 from the germline V gene are SEHNR and FQNEAQ (reference sequence). V shed 4 bases and J 1 base; nucleotides not matched to a gene: 10. The CDR3: CASSSSDRGGGNTEAFF. The DNA of the CDR3 is TGTGCCAGCAGCTCCTCTGACAGGGGGGGTGGGAACACTGAAGCTTTCTTT.

The V and J genes are TRBV11-2 and TRBJ2-3, with a tentative D call TRBD1 (5 bases). In germline, CDR1 is SGHAT, CDR2 FQNNGV. CDR3 length equals 15 residues. Trimming shortened V by 5 bases and J by 3 bases, and 15 bases separated the two germline ends. In DNA, the CDR3 is TGTGCCAGCAGCCCGGGCATGGGGCTTACAGATACGCAGTATTTT. Translation gives CASSPGMGLTDTQYF.